The text below deals with one T cell receptor (beta chain). Using its own MiXCR run on the 5' RACE reads, TCRdb lists one record per CDR3 protein. The sample shows roughly 520,000 distinct CDR3 sequences, 20% to 25% of them seen only once. These data are taken from a study of T cells after yellow fever vaccination. The CDR3 totals 16 residues. The V gene end was trimmed by 2 bases and the J gene end by 0 bases; junction bases not matched to a gene: 3. CDR1 and CDR2 (germline): MGHRA, YSYEKL. This sequence joins TRBV4-1 and TRBJ2-5; TRBD2 agrees at 10 bases. The sequence was obtained from a man aged 18 to 35 who received the YFV17D yellow fever vaccine. The sequenced sample was PBMCs, obtained approximately 20 days after the first yellow fever vaccination. The CDR3 here is CASSQTSGADQETQYF. The CDR3 nucleotides are TGCGCCAGCAGCCAAACTAGCGGGGCCGACCAAGAGACCCAGTACTTC.